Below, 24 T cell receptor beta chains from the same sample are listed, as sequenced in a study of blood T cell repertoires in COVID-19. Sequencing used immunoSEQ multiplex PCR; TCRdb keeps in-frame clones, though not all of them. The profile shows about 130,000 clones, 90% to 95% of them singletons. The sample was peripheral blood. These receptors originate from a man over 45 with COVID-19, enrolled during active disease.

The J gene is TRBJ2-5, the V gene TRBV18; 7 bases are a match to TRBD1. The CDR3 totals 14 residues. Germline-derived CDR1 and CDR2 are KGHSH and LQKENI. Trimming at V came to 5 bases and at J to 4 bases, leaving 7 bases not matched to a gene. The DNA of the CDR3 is TGTGCCAGCTCATCCACTCCAGGGGGAGAGACCCAGTACTTC. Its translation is CASSSTPGGETQYF.

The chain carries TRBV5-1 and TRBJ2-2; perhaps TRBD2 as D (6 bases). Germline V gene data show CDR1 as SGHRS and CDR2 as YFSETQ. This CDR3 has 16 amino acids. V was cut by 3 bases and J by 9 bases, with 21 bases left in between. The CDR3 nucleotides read TGCGCCAGCAGCTCTAAACAGGAGGGTTTTGACCGGGAGCTGTTTTTT. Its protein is CASSSKQEGFDRELFF.

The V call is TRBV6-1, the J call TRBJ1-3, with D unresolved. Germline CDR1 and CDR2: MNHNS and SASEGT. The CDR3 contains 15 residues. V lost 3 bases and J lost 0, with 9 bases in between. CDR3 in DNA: TGTGCCAGCAGTGACAGGTTGAGCTCTGGAAACACCATATATTTT. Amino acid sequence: CASSDRLSSGNTIYF.

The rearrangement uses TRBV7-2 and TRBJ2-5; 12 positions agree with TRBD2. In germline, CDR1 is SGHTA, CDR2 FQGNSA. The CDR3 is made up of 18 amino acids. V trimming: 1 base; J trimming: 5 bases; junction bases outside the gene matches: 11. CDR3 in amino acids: CASSLGWRLAGGPETQYF. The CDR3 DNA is TGTGCCAGCAGCTTAGGATGGCGCCTAGCGGGAGGGCCGGAGACCCAGTACTTC.

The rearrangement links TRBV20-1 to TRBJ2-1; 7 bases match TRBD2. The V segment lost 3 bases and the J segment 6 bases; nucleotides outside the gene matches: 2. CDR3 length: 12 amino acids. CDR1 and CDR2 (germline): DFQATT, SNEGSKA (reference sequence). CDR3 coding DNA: TGCAGTGCTAGTCGGACTAGCAATGAGCAGTTCTTC. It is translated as CSASRTSNEQFF.

The CDR3 loop is CASSYYGQGAIGELFF. The CDR3 DNA sequence: TGTGCCAGCAGTTACTATGGACAGGGGGCGATCGGGGAGCTGTTTTTT. This chain links TRBV6-2 or TRBV6-3 with TRBJ2-2; the match to TRBD1 covers 11 bases. Germline values: CDR1 MNHEY, CDR2 SVGEGT. The CDR3 is 16 amino acids. The V gene end was trimmed by 1 base and the J gene end by 7 bases; junction bases not matched to a gene: 5.

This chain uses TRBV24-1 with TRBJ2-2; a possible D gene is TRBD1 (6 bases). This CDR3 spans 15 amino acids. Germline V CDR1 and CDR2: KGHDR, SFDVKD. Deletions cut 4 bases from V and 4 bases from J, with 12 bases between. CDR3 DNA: TGTGCCACCAGTGACAGGACAGTCACCACCGGGGAGCTGTTTTTT. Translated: CATSDRTVTTGELFF.

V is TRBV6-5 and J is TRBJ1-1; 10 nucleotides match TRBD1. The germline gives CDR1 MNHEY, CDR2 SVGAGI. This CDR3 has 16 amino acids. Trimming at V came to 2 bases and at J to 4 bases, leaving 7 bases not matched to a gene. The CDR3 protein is CASSYQRQGAPTEAFF. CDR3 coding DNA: TGTGCCAGCAGTTACCAGAGACAGGGGGCTCCCACTGAAGCTTTCTTT.

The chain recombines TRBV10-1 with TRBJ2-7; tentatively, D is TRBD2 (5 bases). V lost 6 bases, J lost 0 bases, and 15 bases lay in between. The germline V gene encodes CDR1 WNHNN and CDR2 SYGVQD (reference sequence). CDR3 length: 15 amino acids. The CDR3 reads CASRRWTGSSYEQYF. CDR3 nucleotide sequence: TGCGCCAGCAGAAGATGGACGGGAAGCTCCTACGAGCAGTACTTC.

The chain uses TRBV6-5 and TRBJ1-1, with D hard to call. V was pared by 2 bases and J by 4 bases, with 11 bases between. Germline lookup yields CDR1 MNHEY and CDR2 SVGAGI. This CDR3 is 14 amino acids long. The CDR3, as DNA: TGTGCCAGCAGTTACGGCTCTGGGAGCACTGAAGCTTTCTTT. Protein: CASSYGSGSTEAFF.

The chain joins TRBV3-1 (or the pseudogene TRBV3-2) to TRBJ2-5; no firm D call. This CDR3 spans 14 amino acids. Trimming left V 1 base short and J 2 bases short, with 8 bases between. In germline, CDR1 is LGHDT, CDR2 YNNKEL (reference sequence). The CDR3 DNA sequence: TGTGCCAGCAGCCAAGGACTTCGGCAAGAGACCCAGTACTTC. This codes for CASSQGLRQETQYF.

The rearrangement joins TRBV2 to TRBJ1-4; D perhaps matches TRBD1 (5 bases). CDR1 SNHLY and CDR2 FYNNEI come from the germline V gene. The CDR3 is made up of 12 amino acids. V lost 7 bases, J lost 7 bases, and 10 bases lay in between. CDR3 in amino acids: CASTTTAEKLFF. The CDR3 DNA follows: TGTGCCAGCACTACGACAGCTGAAAAACTGTTTTTT.

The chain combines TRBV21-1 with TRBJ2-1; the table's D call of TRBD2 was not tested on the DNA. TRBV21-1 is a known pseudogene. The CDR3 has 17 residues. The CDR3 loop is CASIGIAGVPYFNEQFF. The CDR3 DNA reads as TGTGCCAGCATAGGGATAGCGGGAGTCCCCTATTTCAATGAGCAGTTCTTC.

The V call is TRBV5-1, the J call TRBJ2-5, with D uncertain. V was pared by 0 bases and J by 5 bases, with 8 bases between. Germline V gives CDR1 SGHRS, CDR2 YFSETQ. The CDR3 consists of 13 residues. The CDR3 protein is CASSLDTVETQYF. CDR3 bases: TGCGCCAGCAGCTTGGACACCGTGGAGACCCAGTACTTC.

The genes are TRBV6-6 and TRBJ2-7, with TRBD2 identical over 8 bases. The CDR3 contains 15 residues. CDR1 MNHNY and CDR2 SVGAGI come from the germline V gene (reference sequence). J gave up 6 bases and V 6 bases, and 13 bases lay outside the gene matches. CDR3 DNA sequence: TGTGCCAGCAGCCCCGCGGGGGGCGGAGGCAGCGAGCAGTACGTC. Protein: CASSPAGGGGSEQYV.

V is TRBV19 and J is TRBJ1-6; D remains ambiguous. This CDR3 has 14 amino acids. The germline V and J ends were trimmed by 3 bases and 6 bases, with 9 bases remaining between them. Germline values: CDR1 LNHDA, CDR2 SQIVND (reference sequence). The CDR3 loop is CASSIPGLNSPLHF. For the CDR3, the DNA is TGTGCCAGTAGTATTCCAGGTCTTAATTCACCCCTCCACTTT. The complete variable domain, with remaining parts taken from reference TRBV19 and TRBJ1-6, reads DGGITQSPKYLFRKEGQNVTLSCEQNLNHDAMYWYRQDPGQGLRLIYYSQIVNDFQKGDIAEGYSVSREKKESFPLTVTSAQKNPTAFYLCASSIPGLNSPLHFGNGTRLTVT.

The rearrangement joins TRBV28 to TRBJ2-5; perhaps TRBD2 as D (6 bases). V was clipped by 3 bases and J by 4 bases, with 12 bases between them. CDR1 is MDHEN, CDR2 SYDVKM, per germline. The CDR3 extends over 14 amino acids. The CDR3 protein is CASSLEGPAETQYF. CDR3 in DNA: TGTGCCAGCAGTTTGGAGGGGCCCGCAGAGACCCAGTACTTC.

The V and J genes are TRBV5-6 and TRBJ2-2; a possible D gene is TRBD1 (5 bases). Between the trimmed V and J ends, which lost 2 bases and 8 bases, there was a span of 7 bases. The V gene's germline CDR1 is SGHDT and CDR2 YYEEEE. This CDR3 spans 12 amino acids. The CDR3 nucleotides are TGTGCCAGCAGCTTTAGGACAGGGGAGCTGTTTTTT. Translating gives CASSFRTGELFF.

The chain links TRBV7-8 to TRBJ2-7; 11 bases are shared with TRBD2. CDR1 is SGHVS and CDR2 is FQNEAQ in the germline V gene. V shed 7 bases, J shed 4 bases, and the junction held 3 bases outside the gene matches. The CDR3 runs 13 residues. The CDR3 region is CASKLAGAYEQYF. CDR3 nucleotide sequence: TGTGCCAGCAAACTAGCGGGAGCTTACGAGCAGTACTTC.

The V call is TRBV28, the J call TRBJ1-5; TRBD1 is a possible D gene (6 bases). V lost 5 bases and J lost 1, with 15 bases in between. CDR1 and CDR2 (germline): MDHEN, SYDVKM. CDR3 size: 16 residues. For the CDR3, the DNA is TGTGCCAGCAGTGAGACTCAGGGGCAAAGCAATCAGCCCCAGCATTTT. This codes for CASSETQGQSNQPQHF. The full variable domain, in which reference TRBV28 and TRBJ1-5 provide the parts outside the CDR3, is DVKVTQSSRYLVKRTGEKVFLECVQDMDHENMFWYRQDPGLGLRLIYFSYDVKMKEKGDIPEGYSVSREKKERFSLILESASTNQTSMYLCASSETQGQSNQPQHFGDGTRLSIL.

In DNA form, the CDR3 reads TGTGCCAGCAGAAACAGAGCAACTAATGAAAAACTGTTTTTT. Translated: CASRNRATNEKLFF. J is TRBJ1-4 and V is TRBV2; D remains unclear. The CDR3 contains 14 residues. Germline assignment: CDR1 SNHLY and CDR2 FYNNEI. V lost 6 bases, J lost 0 bases, and 8 bases lay in between.

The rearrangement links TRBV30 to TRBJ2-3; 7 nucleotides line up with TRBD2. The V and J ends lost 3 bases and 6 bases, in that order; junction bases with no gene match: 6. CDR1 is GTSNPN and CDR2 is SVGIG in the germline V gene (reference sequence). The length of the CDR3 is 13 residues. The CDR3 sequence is CAWSAGAADTQYF. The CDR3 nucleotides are TGTGCCTGGAGCGCGGGAGCCGCCGATACGCAGTATTTT.

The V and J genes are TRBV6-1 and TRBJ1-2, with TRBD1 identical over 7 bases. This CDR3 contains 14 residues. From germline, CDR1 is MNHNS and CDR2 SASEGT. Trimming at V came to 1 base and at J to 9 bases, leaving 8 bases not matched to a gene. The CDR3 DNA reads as TGTGCCAGCAGTGAAGGGGGGACAGACCATCGCTACACCTTC. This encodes CASSEGGTDHRYTF.

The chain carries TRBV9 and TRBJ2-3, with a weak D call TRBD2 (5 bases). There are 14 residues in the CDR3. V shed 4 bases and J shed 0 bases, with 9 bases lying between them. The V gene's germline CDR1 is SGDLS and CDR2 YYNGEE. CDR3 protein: CASSSRTSTDTQYF. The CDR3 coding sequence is TGTGCCAGCAGCTCACGGACTAGCACAGATACGCAGTATTTT.